This is a list of T cell receptor beta chains from one sample in a study of beta chain features in type 1 diabetes. Assay: immunoSEQ multiplex PCR; the TCRdb copy retains only in-frame clones and omits some. The profile covers about 120,000 clones, with 17% appearing a single time and approximately 2.5% taken by the ten largest. Sequencing was performed on central memory CD4+ T cells from blood. The receptor source for this set is a man between 18 and 35 years old with type 1 diabetes. Both conserved end residues are part of each CDR3. Fields, in order: D gene, J gene, V gene, clone size, CDR3 DNA, CDR3 protein. D genes are given only for firm matches. Clone size appears in some rows only: once, few, many, or a class for an expanded clone.

d_call: TRBD2
j_call: TRBJ2-1
v_call: TRBV7-3
clone_size: .
cdr3_nt: TGTGCCAGCAGCCGACTCCCCTCTAGCGGGGGTATACATAGTGAGCAGTTCTTC
cdr3_aa: CASSRLPSSGGIHSEQFF

d_call: .
j_call: TRBJ1-1
v_call: TRBV30
clone_size: few
cdr3_nt: TGTGCCTGGCTCCGGGGCCCGTCTGAAGCTTTCTTT
cdr3_aa: CAWLRGPSEAFF

d_call: TRBD2
j_call: TRBJ2-7
v_call: TRBV4-1
clone_size: .
cdr3_nt: TGCGCCAGCAGCCCCGCTAGCGGGATGCCTACTGTCTCCTACGAGCAGTACTTC
cdr3_aa: CASSPASGMPTVSYEQYF

d_call: .
j_call: TRBJ2-7
v_call: TRBV5-6
clone_size: .
cdr3_nt: TGTGCCAGCAGCTTCAGCCGGGACCCCGAGCAGTACTTC
cdr3_aa: CASSFSRDPEQYF

d_call: .
j_call: TRBJ2-1
v_call: TRBV5-1
clone_size: few
cdr3_nt: TGCGCCAGCAGCGCCTTGGACACTTTCAATGAGCAGTTCTTC
cdr3_aa: CASSALDTFNEQFF

d_call: TRBD1
j_call: TRBJ2-3
v_call: TRBV25-1
clone_size: few
cdr3_nt: TGTGCCAGCAGTGAGGTGTCGACAGGGGTCACAGATACGCAGTATTTT
cdr3_aa: CASSEVSTGVTDTQYF

d_call: TRBD1
j_call: TRBJ2-1
v_call: TRBV9
clone_size: many
cdr3_nt: TGTGCCAGCAGCTCACGACAGGGCCCCTACAATGAGCAGTTCTTC
cdr3_aa: CASSSRQGPYNEQFF

d_call: TRBD1
j_call: TRBJ2-4
v_call: TRBV4-1
clone_size: few
cdr3_nt: TGCGCCAGCAGCCAAACTGCAGGGGGCGATAACATTCAGTACTTC
cdr3_aa: CASSQTAGGDNIQYF

d_call: .
j_call: TRBJ2-3
v_call: TRBV30
clone_size: .
cdr3_nt: TGTGCCTGGAGTGGGGCACGCACAGATACGCAGTATTTT
cdr3_aa: CAWSGARTDTQYF

d_call: .
j_call: TRBJ2-5
v_call: TRBV28
clone_size: .
cdr3_nt: TGTGCCAGCTCGGTCGGTTCGCAAGAGACCCAGTACTTC
cdr3_aa: CASSVGSQETQYF

d_call: TRBD1
j_call: TRBJ2-3
v_call: TRBV28
clone_size: few
cdr3_nt: TGTGCCAGCAGTTTGAGGAGCAGGGGGCTAGATACGCAGTATTTT
cdr3_aa: CASSLRSRGLDTQYF

d_call: TRBD2
j_call: TRBJ2-2
v_call: TRBV9
clone_size: few
cdr3_nt: TGTGCCAGCAGCCGCGAGACTAGCGGCGCCGGGGAGCTGTTTTTT
cdr3_aa: CASSRETSGAGELFF

d_call: .
j_call: TRBJ2-3
v_call: TRBV7-9
clone_size: many
cdr3_nt: TGTGCCAGCAGCTTTCTGAGAGATACGCAGTATTTT
cdr3_aa: CASSFLRDTQYF

d_call: TRBD1
j_call: TRBJ2-1
v_call: TRBV7-2
clone_size: few
cdr3_nt: TGTGCCAGCAGCCCGGGACAGTCCAATGAGCAGTTCTTC
cdr3_aa: CASSPGQSNEQFF

d_call: .
j_call: TRBJ2-7
v_call: TRBV7-2
clone_size: many
cdr3_nt: TGTGCCAGCAGCTTTTCAGGACTTACCTACGAGCAGTACTTC
cdr3_aa: CASSFSGLTYEQYF

d_call: TRBD1
j_call: TRBJ2-7
v_call: TRBV7-9
clone_size: .
cdr3_nt: TGTGCCAGCAGCTTAGTTACAGGGGGTTCCTACGAGCAGTACTTC
cdr3_aa: CASSLVTGGSYEQYF

d_call: .
j_call: TRBJ2-4
v_call: TRBV7-2
clone_size: few
cdr3_nt: TGTGCCAGCAGCTTTGAAAAGGCCGGCAGCATGTACTTC
cdr3_aa: CASSFEKAGSMYF

d_call: .
j_call: TRBJ1-4
v_call: TRBV29-1
clone_size: .
cdr3_nt: TGCAGCGGCTGGACCGATGAAAAACTGTTTTTT
cdr3_aa: CSGWTDEKLFF

d_call: TRBD2
j_call: TRBJ2-3
v_call: TRBV7-9
clone_size: many
cdr3_nt: TGTGCCAGCAGCTCAACCGGGACTAGCGAGTATTTT
cdr3_aa: CASSSTGTSEYF

d_call: .
j_call: TRBJ1-3
v_call: TRBV10-3
clone_size: few
cdr3_nt: TGTGCCATCAGTGTGGGGGTTGCTGGAAACACCATATATTTT
cdr3_aa: CAISVGVAGNTIYF

d_call: TRBD1
j_call: TRBJ1-1
v_call: TRBV6-5
clone_size: many
cdr3_nt: TGTGCCAGCAGCAACGGACAGACAGGGATTACTGAAGCTTTCTTT
cdr3_aa: CASSNGQTGITEAFF

d_call: .
j_call: TRBJ2-5
v_call: TRBV5-1
clone_size: .
cdr3_nt: TGCGCCAGCAGCTGGCAAACCGGGCAAGAGACCCAGTACTTC
cdr3_aa: CASSWQTGQETQYF

d_call: .
j_call: TRBJ2-7
v_call: TRBV20-1
clone_size: .
cdr3_nt: TGCAGTGCTGGGGAAGCCTACGAGCAGTACTTC
cdr3_aa: CSAGEAYEQYF

d_call: .
j_call: TRBJ2-7
v_call: TRBV10-3
clone_size: .
cdr3_nt: TGTGCCATCAGTGGGAGGGCCTCCGAGGACGAGCAGTACTTC
cdr3_aa: CAISGRASEDEQYF

d_call: TRBD1
j_call: TRBJ2-5
v_call: TRBV10-3
clone_size: .
cdr3_nt: TGTGCCATCAGACCTTCGACAGGGGGAGAGACCCAGTACTTC
cdr3_aa: CAIRPSTGGETQYF

d_call: .
j_call: TRBJ1-1
v_call: TRBV18
clone_size: few
cdr3_nt: TGTGCCAGCTCACCCTCATGGGAAGGAGCTTTCTTT
cdr3_aa: CASSPSWEGAFF

d_call: TRBD2
j_call: TRBJ2-5
v_call: TRBV19
clone_size: once
cdr3_nt: TGTGCCAGTGGCCTAGCGGGAGATACGGAGACCCAGTACTTC
cdr3_aa: CASGLAGDTETQYF

d_call: TRBD2
j_call: TRBJ2-7
v_call: TRBV29-1
clone_size: few
cdr3_nt: TGCAGCGCCGTAGCGGGGGGGAGATCCTACGAGCAGTACTTC
cdr3_aa: CSAVAGGRSYEQYF

d_call: .
j_call: TRBJ2-3
v_call: TRBV29-1
clone_size: .
cdr3_nt: TGCAGCGTTGTGAGACAGCATGGGGATACGCAGTATTTT
cdr3_aa: CSVVRQHGDTQYF

d_call: TRBD2
j_call: TRBJ2-3
v_call: TRBV27
clone_size: few
cdr3_nt: TGTGCCAGCAGTTTTAGCGGGGGGGCCCAGTATTTT
cdr3_aa: CASSFSGGAQYF

d_call: .
j_call: TRBJ2-1
v_call: TRBV5-1
clone_size: .
cdr3_nt: TGCGCCAGCAGCTTGGAATCCCAGGGGTCTTACAATGAGCAGTTCTTC
cdr3_aa: CASSLESQGSYNEQFF

d_call: .
j_call: TRBJ2-5
v_call: TRBV27
clone_size: once
cdr3_nt: TGTGCCAGCAGTTTACGGCGACAAGAGACCCAGTACTTC
cdr3_aa: CASSLRRQETQYF

d_call: .
j_call: TRBJ2-1
v_call: TRBV14
clone_size: many
cdr3_nt: TGTGCCAGCAGCCAAGGGGCCTGGCGCAATGAGCAGTTCTTC
cdr3_aa: CASSQGAWRNEQFF

d_call: TRBD2
j_call: TRBJ2-2
v_call: TRBV27
clone_size: .
cdr3_nt: TGTGCCAGCAGTCTAGCGGGACTTAACACCGGGGAGCTGTTTTTT
cdr3_aa: CASSLAGLNTGELFF

d_call: .
j_call: TRBJ2-5
v_call: TRBV6-1
clone_size: .
cdr3_nt: TGTGCCAGCAGTACGGGAGGAGGGGGGGAGACCCAGTACTTC
cdr3_aa: CASSTGGGGETQYF

d_call: .
j_call: TRBJ2-1
v_call: TRBV7-6
clone_size: .
cdr3_nt: TGTGCCAGCAGCTTAGAGCGTCTACGGACCTACAATGAGCAGTTCTTC
cdr3_aa: CASSLERLRTYNEQFF

d_call: .
j_call: TRBJ2-3
v_call: TRBV7-9
clone_size: few
cdr3_nt: TGTGCCAGCAGCTTTGGGGGCTCAGATACGCAGTATTTT
cdr3_aa: CASSFGGSDTQYF

d_call: .
j_call: TRBJ1-5
v_call: TRBV6-5
clone_size: .
cdr3_nt: TGTGCCAGCATTCTGACCGAGAATCAGCCCCAGCATTTT
cdr3_aa: CASILTENQPQHF

d_call: TRBD2
j_call: TRBJ2-1
v_call: TRBV7-2
clone_size: once
cdr3_nt: TGTGCCAGCAGTCTGGGACTAGCGGGGGGCGTCTCCTACAATGAGCAGTTCTTC
cdr3_aa: CASSLGLAGGVSYNEQFF

d_call: .
j_call: TRBJ1-2
v_call: TRBV6-1
clone_size: .
cdr3_nt: TGTGCCAGCAGTGACAGGGTAGTCGGCTACACCTTC
cdr3_aa: CASSDRVVGYTF

d_call: TRBD1
j_call: TRBJ1-2
v_call: TRBV28
clone_size: .
cdr3_nt: TGTGCCAGCAGTTTAGGACAGGGGGGCGGCTACACCTTC
cdr3_aa: CASSLGQGGGYTF

d_call: .
j_call: TRBJ1-2
v_call: TRBV10-3
clone_size: .
cdr3_nt: TGTGCCATCAGTGAGTCTAGTAGACAGAACTATGGCTACACCTTC
cdr3_aa: CAISESSRQNYGYTF

d_call: .
j_call: TRBJ1-2
v_call: TRBV30
clone_size: many
cdr3_nt: TGTGCCTGGAGGCGACGAGGGGATGGCTACACCTTC
cdr3_aa: CAWRRRGDGYTF

d_call: TRBD1
j_call: TRBJ2-5
v_call: TRBV7-8
clone_size: .
cdr3_nt: TGTGCCAGCAGCTTAGGGGGGACAGTCGAAGGGACCCAGTACTTC
cdr3_aa: CASSLGGTVEGTQYF

d_call: .
j_call: TRBJ2-7
v_call: TRBV30
clone_size: .
cdr3_nt: TGTGCCTGGGGCCATCCGGGACTTTCTGTCTACGAGCAGTACTTC
cdr3_aa: CAWGHPGLSVYEQYF

d_call: .
j_call: TRBJ2-3
v_call: TRBV5-1
clone_size: .
cdr3_nt: TGCGCCAGCAGTGTGGAACTCATAGAGGGAGATACGCAGTATTTT
cdr3_aa: CASSVELIEGDTQYF

d_call: .
j_call: TRBJ2-2
v_call: TRBV2
clone_size: .
cdr3_nt: TGTGCCAGCACTGGACCCAACACCGGGGAGCTGTTTTTT
cdr3_aa: CASTGPNTGELFF

d_call: TRBD1
j_call: TRBJ1-4
v_call: TRBV18
clone_size: few
cdr3_nt: TGTGCCAGCTCACTTACTGGGACAGCAACTAATGAAAAACTGTTTTTT
cdr3_aa: CASSLTGTATNEKLFF

d_call: .
j_call: TRBJ2-3
v_call: TRBV18
clone_size: few
cdr3_nt: TGTGCCAGCTCACCAGGCAGCAGCACAGATACGCAGTATTTT
cdr3_aa: CASSPGSSTDTQYF